This TCR beta chain is drawn from a study of cytomegalovirus exposure and HLA in healthy donors. 60 Vbeta and 13 Jbeta primers were used in PCR. Here immunoSEQ multiplex PCR was the method, and the copy in TCRdb shows in-frame clones only, minus some. The data contain 160,000 or so clones, 60% to 80% of them seen just once; the ten biggest clones take up roughly 5.8%. Study-level findings and limits: Later, an analysis found that common viral pathogens appeared to be linked with several of the most significant clusters.

About this clone itself: The antigen remains unidentified.

The clonotype was recovered from a man in his forties or fifties in good health and CMV-seropositive. Input material: PBMCs.

The CDR3 DNA follows: TGTGCCAGCAGCGTAGCGGGACACCCGAGCTCCTACGAGCAGTACTTC. It specifies CASSVAGHPSSYEQYF. The chain couples TRBV9 to TRBJ2-7, with a tentative D call TRBD1 (6 bases). In germline, CDR1 is SGDLS, CDR2 YYNGEE. V gave up 0 bases and J gave up 0 bases, with 13 bases separating them. The CDR3 length is 16 residues.